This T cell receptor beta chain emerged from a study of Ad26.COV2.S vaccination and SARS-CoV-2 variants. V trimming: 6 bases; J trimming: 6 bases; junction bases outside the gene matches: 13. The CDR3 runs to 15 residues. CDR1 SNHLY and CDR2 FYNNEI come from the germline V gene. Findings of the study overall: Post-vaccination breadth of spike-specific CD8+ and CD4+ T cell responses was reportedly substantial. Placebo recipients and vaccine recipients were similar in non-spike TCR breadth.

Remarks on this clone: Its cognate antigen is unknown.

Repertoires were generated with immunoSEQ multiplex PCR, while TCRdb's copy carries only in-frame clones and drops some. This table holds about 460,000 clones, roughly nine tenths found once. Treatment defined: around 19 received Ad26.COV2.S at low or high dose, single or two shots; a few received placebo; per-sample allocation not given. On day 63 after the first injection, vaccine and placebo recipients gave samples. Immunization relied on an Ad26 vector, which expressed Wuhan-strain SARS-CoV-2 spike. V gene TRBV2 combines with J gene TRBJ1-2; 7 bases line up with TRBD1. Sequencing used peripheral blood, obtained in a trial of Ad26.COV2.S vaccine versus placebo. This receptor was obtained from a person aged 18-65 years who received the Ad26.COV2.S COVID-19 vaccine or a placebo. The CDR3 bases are TGTGCCAGCAGACCAGGGACAGCTCTATCGAATGGCTACACCTTC. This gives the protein CASRPGTALSNGYTF.